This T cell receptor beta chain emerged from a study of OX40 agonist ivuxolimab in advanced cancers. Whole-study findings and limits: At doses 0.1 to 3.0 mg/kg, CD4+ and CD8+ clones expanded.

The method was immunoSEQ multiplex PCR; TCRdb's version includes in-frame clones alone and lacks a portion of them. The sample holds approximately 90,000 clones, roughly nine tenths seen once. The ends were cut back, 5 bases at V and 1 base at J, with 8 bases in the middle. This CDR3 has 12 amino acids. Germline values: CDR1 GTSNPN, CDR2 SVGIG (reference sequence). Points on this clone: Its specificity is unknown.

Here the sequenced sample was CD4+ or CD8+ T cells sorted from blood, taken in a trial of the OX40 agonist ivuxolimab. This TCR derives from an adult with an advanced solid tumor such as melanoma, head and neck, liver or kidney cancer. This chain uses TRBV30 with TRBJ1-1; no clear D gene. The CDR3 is CAWGPSNTEAFF. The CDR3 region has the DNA TGTGCCTGGGGACCGTCGAACACTGAAGCTTTCTTT.